The present T cell receptor (beta chain) was sequenced within a study of graft-versus-host responses after intestinal transplantation. Turning to the study itself: Transplant types were multivisceral, liver-intestinal, or isolated intestinal. Tacrolimus and steroids were given for three to four years to all recipients after anti-thymocyte globulin induction.

TCRdb's table, derived via immunoSEQ multiplex PCR, lists solely in-frame clones and lacks some. This sample has around 21,000 clones; about 35% occur once, and the top ten carry roughly 9.8%. Trimming cost V 3 bases and J 7 bases, with 19 bases left between them. The CDR3 runs to 15 residues. The V gene's germline CDR1 is SGHNT and CDR2 YENEEA. The researchers put roughly 200,000 CFSE-labeled responder cells into plates with roughly 200,000 irradiated, violet-dye-labeled stimulator cells. Post-reaction, proliferating CD3+CD4+ and CD3+CD8+ responders (CFSE-low) were sorted. Regarding the study as a whole: Within allografts, high graft-versus-host to host-versus-graft clonal ratios were seen among patients with graft-donor T cell macrochimerism.

Sequencing used alloreactive CD8+ T cells from a mixed lymphocyte reaction culture, obtained before intestinal transplant. Subset denoted: CFSE-low proliferating T cells sorted from roughly six-day pre-transplant mixed lymphocyte reaction (GvH or HvG direction). The rearrangement uses TRBV11-3 and TRBJ2-7; D perhaps matches TRBD2 (6 bases). This TCR derives from a human patient who received an intestinal transplant. CDR3 DNA: TGTGCCAGCAGCTTGTACGGAGGGCCGTCGGCGGAGCAGTACTTC. It encodes CASSLYGGPSAEQYF.